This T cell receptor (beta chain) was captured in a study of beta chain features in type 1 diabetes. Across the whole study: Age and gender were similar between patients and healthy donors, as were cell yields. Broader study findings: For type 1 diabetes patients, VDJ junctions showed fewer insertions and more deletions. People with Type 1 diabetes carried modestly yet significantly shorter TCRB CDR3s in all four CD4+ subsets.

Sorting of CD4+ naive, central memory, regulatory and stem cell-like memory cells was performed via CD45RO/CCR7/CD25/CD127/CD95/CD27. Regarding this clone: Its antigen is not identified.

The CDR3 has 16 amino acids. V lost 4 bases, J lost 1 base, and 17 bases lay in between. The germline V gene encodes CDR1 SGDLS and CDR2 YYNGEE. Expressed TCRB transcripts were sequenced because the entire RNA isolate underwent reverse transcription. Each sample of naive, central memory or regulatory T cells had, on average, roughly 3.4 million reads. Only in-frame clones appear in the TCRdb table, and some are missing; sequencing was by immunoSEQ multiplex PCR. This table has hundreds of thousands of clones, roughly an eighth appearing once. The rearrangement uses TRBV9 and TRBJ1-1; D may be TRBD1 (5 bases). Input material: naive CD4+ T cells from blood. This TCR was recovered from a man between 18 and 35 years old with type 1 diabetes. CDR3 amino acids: CASSSHPTARNTEAFF. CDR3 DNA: TGTGCCAGCAGCTCCCACCCGACAGCCAGGAACACTGAAGCTTTCTTT.